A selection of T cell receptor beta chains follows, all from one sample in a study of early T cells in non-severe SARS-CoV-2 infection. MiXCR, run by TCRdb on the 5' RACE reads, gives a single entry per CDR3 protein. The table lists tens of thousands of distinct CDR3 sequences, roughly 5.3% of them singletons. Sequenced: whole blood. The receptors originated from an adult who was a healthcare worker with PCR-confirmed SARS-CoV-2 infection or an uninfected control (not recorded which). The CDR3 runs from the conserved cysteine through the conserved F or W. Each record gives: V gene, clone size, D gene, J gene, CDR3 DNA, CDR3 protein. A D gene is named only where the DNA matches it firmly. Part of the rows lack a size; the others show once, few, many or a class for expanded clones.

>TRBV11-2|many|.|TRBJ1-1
TGTGCCAGCAGCTTCGCGATGAACACTGAAGCTTTCTTT
CASSFAMNTEAFF
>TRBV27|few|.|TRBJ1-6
TGTGCCAGCAGTCTGGCGGGCGGATCCTATAATTCACCCCTCCACTTT
CASSLAGGSYNSPLHF
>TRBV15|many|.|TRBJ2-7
TGTGCCACCAGCAGAACGGGTCCAGTGGAGTACTTC
CATSRTGPVEYF
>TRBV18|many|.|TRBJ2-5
TGTGCCAGCTCACCACCTGGAGAGACCCAGTACTTC
CASSPPGETQYF
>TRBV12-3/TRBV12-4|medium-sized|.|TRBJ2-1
TGTGCCAGCAGTTTAAGTACGGGCAATGAGCAGTTCTTC
CASSLSTGNEQFF
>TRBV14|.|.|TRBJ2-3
TGTGCCAGCAGCCAAGCAAACCCGGTGGATACGCAGTATTTT
CASSQANPVDTQYF
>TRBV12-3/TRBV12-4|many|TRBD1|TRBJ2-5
TGTGCCAGCAGTCAGAGGACAGGGGGCGGTTTCCGGCGAGAGACCCAGTACTTC
CASSQRTGGGFRRETQYF
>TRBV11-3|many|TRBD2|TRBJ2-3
TGTGCCAGCAGCTCCACCCGGGGGGGCCGCCCAGATACGCAGTATTTT
CASSSTRGGRPDTQYF
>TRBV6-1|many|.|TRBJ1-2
TGTGCCAGCGCGTCTGGGGTGGGGAGATATGGCTACACCTTC
CASASGVGRYGYTF
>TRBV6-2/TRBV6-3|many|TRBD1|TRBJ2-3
TGTGCCAGCAGTTACTCCCAGGGGAGGACAGGGAGCACAGATACGCAGTATTTT
CASSYSQGRTGSTDTQYF
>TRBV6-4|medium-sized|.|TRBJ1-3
TGTGCCAGCCGGACCGACGAAAGCTCTGGAAACACCATATATTTT
CASRTDESSGNTIYF
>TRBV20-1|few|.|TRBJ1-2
TGCAGTGCTAGAGACAGTGCTAACTATGGCTACACCTTC
CSARDSANYGYTF
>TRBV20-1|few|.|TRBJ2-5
TGCAGTGCTTACCCGGGGATAAACCAAGAGACCCAGTACTTC
CSAYPGINQETQYF
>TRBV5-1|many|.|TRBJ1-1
TGCGCCAGCAGCCCCGGGATAAACACTGAAGCTTTCTTT
CASSPGINTEAFF
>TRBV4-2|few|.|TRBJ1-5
TGTGCCAGCAGTGGACGCAATCAGCCCCAGCATTTT
CASSGRNQPQHF
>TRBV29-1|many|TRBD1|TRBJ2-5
TGCAGCGTTGTACCGGGACAGGGGCCTCAAGAGACCCAGTACTTC
CSVVPGQGPQETQYF
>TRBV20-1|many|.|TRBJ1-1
TGCAGTGCTACAAACCTGGGGAAAGCTTTCTTT
CSATNLGKAFF
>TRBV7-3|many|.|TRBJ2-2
TGTGCCAGCAGCTTAACAAGCAGGGAGGATCCCGGGGAGCTGTTTTTT
CASSLTSREDPGELFF
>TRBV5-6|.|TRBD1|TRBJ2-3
TGTGCCAGCAGCGTCGGACAGGGATCTAGCACAGATACGCAGTATTTT
CASSVGQGSSTDTQYF
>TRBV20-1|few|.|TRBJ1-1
TGCAGTGCTCCCCACTCCCAGAACACTGAAGCTTTCTTT
CSAPHSQNTEAFF
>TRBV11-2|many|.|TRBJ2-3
TGTGCCAGCAGCCCCGGACTGCCCACAGATACGCAGTATTTT
CASSPGLPTDTQYF
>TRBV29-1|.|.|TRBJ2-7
TGCAGCGTCCGGGCCCCGGCCGCCTACGAGCAGTACTTC
CSVRAPAAYEQYF
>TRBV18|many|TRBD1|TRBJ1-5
TGTGCCAGCTCACCAGGGACAGGGGAACAGCCCCAGCATTTT
CASSPGTGEQPQHF
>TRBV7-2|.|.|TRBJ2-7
TGTGCCAGCAGCTTAGTAAGAGAGCAGTACTTC
CASSLVREQYF
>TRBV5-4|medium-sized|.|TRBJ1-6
TGTGCCAGCAGCTTGGGAAACGAGGGGAACTCACCCCTCCACTTT
CASSLGNEGNSPLHF
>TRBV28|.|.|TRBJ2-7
TGTGCCAGCAGTCAGGACCGATTGAAGCAGTACTTC
CASSQDRLKQYF
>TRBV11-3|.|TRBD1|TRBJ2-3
TGTGCCAGCAGCTGGGGGACAGGGGACGGAGATACGCAGTATTTT
CASSWGTGDGDTQYF
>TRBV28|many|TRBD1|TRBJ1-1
TGTGCCAGCAGCTTGGACAGGGACACTGAAGCTTTCTTT
CASSLDRDTEAFF
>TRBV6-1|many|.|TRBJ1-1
TGTGCCAGCACCCGAATCGGGGGCCGGGTCACTGAAGCTTTCTTT
CASTRIGGRVTEAFF
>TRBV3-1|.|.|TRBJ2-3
TGTGCCAGCAGCCAAAAACTAGATCGTCCAGATACGCAGTATTTT
CASSQKLDRPDTQYF
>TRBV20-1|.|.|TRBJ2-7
TGCAGTGTCCCTGGGGTTGGCTACGAGCAGTACTTC
CSVPGVGYEQYF
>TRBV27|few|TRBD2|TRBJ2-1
TGTGCCAGCAGTTCCCCCTCGAGCGGGGGGCCGTACGAGCAGTTCTTC
CASSSPSSGGPYEQFF
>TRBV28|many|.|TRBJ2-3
TGTGCCAGCAGTTTTTCGGGTACGCAGTATTTT
CASSFSGTQYF
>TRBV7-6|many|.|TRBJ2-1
TGTGCCAGCAGCTTAGGTGGGGAGAGCTCCTACAATGAGCAGTTCTTC
CASSLGGESSYNEQFF
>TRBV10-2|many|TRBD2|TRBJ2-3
TGCGCCAGCAGAGGCGGGGGGGCCGGGACAGATACGCAGTATTTT
CASRGGGAGTDTQYF
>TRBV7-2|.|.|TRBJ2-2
TGTGCCAGCAGCTGGGGGGGCCAGGTCAACACCGGGGAGCTGTTTTTT
CASSWGGQVNTGELFF
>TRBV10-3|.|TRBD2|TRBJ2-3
TGTGCCATCGCGGGGGGCACAGATACGCAGTATTTT
CAIAGGTDTQYF
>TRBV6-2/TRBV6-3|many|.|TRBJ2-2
TGTGCCAGCAGACGCGAGGCGAAATCGGCTGGGGAGCTGTTTTTT
CASRREAKSAGELFF
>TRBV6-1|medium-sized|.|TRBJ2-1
TGTGCCAGCAGTGTCTCCAGAATAAATGAGCAGTTCTTC
CASSVSRINEQFF
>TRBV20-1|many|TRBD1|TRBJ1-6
TGCAGTGCTGGACAGGGGTTATATTCACCCCTCCACTTT
CSAGQGLYSPLHF
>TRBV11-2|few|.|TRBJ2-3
TGTGCCAGCAGCTTCGGGTTTGGGTCAGATACGCAGTATTTT
CASSFGFGSDTQYF
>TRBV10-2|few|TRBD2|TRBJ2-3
TGCGCCAGCAGTGACGGGGGGATGGGAGATACGCAGTATTTT
CASSDGGMGDTQYF
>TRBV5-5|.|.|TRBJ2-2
TGTGCCAGCAGCTTGTTTCCCAGGGAGGCGTCCGGGGAGCTGTTTTTT
CASSLFPREASGELFF
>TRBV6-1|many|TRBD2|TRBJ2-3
TGTGCCAGCAGTGAAATGGTAGCGGGGGGAGCAGATACGCAGTATTTT
CASSEMVAGGADTQYF
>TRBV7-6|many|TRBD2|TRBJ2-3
TGTGCCAGCAGCTTAAGACTAGCCTCAGATACGCAGTATTTT
CASSLRLASDTQYF
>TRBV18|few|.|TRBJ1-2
TGTGCCAGCTCACCACGAAGGGGCGACTTAGATGGCTACACCTTC
CASSPRRGDLDGYTF
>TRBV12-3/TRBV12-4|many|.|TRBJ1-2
TGTGCCAGCAGCCCCATCACGGGCTATGGCTACACCTTC
CASSPITGYGYTF
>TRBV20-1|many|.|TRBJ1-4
TGCAGTGCTAGGGCTTATTCCGGGACACCTTCTCGGAGGGATGAAAAACTGTTTTTT
CSARAYSGTPSRRDEKLFF
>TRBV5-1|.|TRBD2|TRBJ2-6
TGCGCCAGCAGCCCGGGGGGGTCTGGGGCCAACGTCCTGACTTTC
CASSPGGSGANVLTF
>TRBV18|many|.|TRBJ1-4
TGTGCCAGCTCACCCGGGACTCCAACTAATGAAAAACTGTTTTTT
CASSPGTPTNEKLFF
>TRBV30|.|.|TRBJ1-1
TGTGCCTGCGAGAGGAACACTGAAGCTTTCTTT
CACERNTEAFF
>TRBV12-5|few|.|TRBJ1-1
TGTGCTAGTGGGCTCGCGGCGAACACTGAAGCTTTCTTT
CASGLAANTEAFF
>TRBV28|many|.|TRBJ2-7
TGTGCCAGCAGTTTCCCAAACTCCTACGAGCAGTACTTC
CASSFPNSYEQYF
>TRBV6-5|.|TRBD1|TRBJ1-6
TGTGCCAGCAGTTACTCGAACAGGGGACGATCACCCCTCCACTTT
CASSYSNRGRSPLHF
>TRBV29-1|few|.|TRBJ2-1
TGCAGCGTTGTTTCGCTATGGCAGTCGGGGCAGTTCTTC
CSVVSLWQSGQFF
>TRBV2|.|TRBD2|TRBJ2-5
TGTGCCAGCAGTGCTAGCGGGGGCAACCAAGAGACCCAGTACTTC
CASSASGGNQETQYF
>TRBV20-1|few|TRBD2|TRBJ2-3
TGCAGTGCTAATAGCGGGAGTTTTAGCACAGATACGCAGTATTTT
CSANSGSFSTDTQYF
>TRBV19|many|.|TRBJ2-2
TGTGCCAGTAGTTCCACCGGGGAGCTGTTTTTT
CASSSTGELFF
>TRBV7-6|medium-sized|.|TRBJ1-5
TGTGCCAGCAGCTTAGGGGGAGGCAATCAGCCCCAGCATTTT
CASSLGGGNQPQHF